The rows below give T cell receptor beta chains drawn from one sample of a study of type 1 regulatory T cells. Their target antigens are unknown. From the reads, TCRdb called clonotypes with MiXCR, one entry per CDR3 protein. The profile covers about 68,000 distinct CDR3 sequences, with approximately 64% appearing a single time and 7% to 9.5% taken by the ten largest. The sequenced sample was cultured T cells, either the whole culture or a sorted T cell fraction (not recorded which). The receptors derive from a human donor in good health. Both conserved end residues are part of each CDR3. Each record gives: V gene, J gene, D gene, clone size, CDR3 DNA, CDR3 protein. The D gene is left open where the match is weak. Clone size is given for some rows only: seen once, a few or many times, or a class if the clone is expanded.

TRBV6-2/TRBV6-3	TRBJ1-5	-	-	TGTGCCAGCAACCTTAGGGGATTTATTCGCAATCAGCCCCAGCATTTT	CASNLRGFIRNQPQHF
TRBV20-1	TRBJ2-5	-	once	TGCAGTGCTAGAGAGGGCAGGGGGGGAGAGACCCAGTACTTC	CSAREGRGGETQYF
TRBV6-5	TRBJ2-7	-	-	TGTGCCAGCAGAACCGACGTAACCTACGAGCAGTACTTC	CASRTDVTYEQYF
TRBV7-9	TRBJ1-5	-	-	TGTGCCAGCAGCTTAGGGACTGGGATGAATCAGCCCCAGCATTTT	CASSLGTGMNQPQHF
TRBV20-1	TRBJ2-4	TRBD2	-	TGCAGTGCTAGCTTGCCCCTAGCGGGAGTAGTCAAAAACATTCAGTACTTC	CSASLPLAGVVKNIQYF
TRBV20-1	TRBJ2-4	-	-	TGCAGTGCTTTAGAGGAGTGGGACATTCAGTACTTC	CSALEEWDIQYF
TRBV15	TRBJ1-1	-	-	TGTGCCACCAGCAGAGATTTGGGACCAAGCTCGGGAGCTTTCTTT	CATSRDLGPSSGAFF
TRBV3-1	TRBJ2-2	TRBD2	-	TGTGCCAGCAGCCAAGATGGACCTAGCGGGAGAAACACCGGGGAGCTGTTTTTT	CASSQDGPSGRNTGELFF
TRBV12-3/TRBV12-4	TRBJ1-4	-	-	TGTGCCAGCACCAAATCGGACACCGGGGACCGCTTGAGTGAAAAACTGTTTTTT	CASTKSDTGDRLSEKLFF
TRBV29-1	TRBJ2-7	-	few	TGCAGCGTCTCCCGGGCCGACTACGAGCAGTACTTC	CSVSRADYEQYF
TRBV20-1	TRBJ2-5	TRBD2	-	TGCAGTGCTAGAGTATGGACTAGCGGACAAGAGACCCAGTACTTC	CSARVWTSGQETQYF
TRBV3-1	TRBJ2-6	-	-	TGTGCCAGCAGCCCCGGAGTAAGCTCTGGGGCCAACGTCCTGACTTTC	CASSPGVSSGANVLTF
TRBV11-2	TRBJ2-5	TRBD2	-	TGTGCCAGCAGCTTAAGCCCCCGACTAGCGGGACCCCAAGAGACCCAGTACTTC	CASSLSPRLAGPQETQYF
TRBV7-2	TRBJ2-3	-	-	TGTGCCAGCAGCCCCAATACAGGAGATACGCAGTATTTT	CASSPNTGDTQYF
TRBV6-1	TRBJ2-7	-	-	TGTGCCAGCAGTGCCACAGGGTACTACGAGCAGTACTTC	CASSATGYYEQYF
TRBV5-5	TRBJ1-3	-	few	TGTGCCAGCAGTCCATTCGGGGACACCATATATTTT	CASSPFGDTIYF
TRBV27	TRBJ2-7	TRBD1	-	TGTGCCGGACCGGGACAGGGGGCAGCGGGCGAGCAGTACTTC	CAGPGQGAAGEQYF
TRBV12-3/TRBV12-4	TRBJ2-1	TRBD2	-	TGTGCCAGCATTCTGGCGGGAGCCTACAATGAGCAGTTCTTC	CASILAGAYNEQFF
TRBV11-2	TRBJ2-7	-	-	TGTGCCAGCAGCTCCCTCAGGGACAGGGGGCCGAGACTAGCGGGAGGAACGCCCTACGAGCAGTACTTC	CASSSLRDRGPRLAGGTPYEQYF
TRBV4-1	TRBJ2-7	TRBD2	-	TGCGCCAGCAGCCAAGGTGTTAGCGGGAGGGCCCGCTACGAGCAGTACTTC	CASSQGVSGRARYEQYF
TRBV28	TRBJ2-7	TRBD1	-	TGTGCCAGCAGCCGGGACAGGGTTCGTCTAGCGATAGACGAGCAGTACTTC	CASSRDRVRLAIDEQYF
TRBV12-3/TRBV12-4	TRBJ2-1	TRBD2	few	TGTGCCAGCAGGGCTCCCGGGACTAGCGTTCGGAATGAGCAGTTCTTC	CASRAPGTSVRNEQFF
TRBV5-1	TRBJ2-5	TRBD2	few	TGCGCCAGCAGCCTCCCGACTAGCGGAGCCCAAGAGACCCAGTACTTC	CASSLPTSGAQETQYF
TRBV3-1	TRBJ2-1	-	-	TGTGCCAGCAGCCAAGATCTAAGGAGGTTCTTC	CASSQDLRRFF
TRBV18	TRBJ2-3	-	-	TGTGCCAGCTCACCACCGGGCAGGGAGGCCACGGATACGCAGTATTTT	CASSPPGREATDTQYF
TRBV3-1	TRBJ2-1	-	-	TGTGCCAGCAGCCAAGGCCTCAGCCCGTTGGGTGAGCAGTTCTTC	CASSQGLSPLGEQFF
TRBV4-3	TRBJ2-6	TRBD1	-	TGCGCCAGCAGCCAAGGCCTACAGGGGGTCGGCTCTGGGGCCAACGTCCTGACTTTC	CASSQGLQGVGSGANVLTF
TRBV7-8	TRBJ2-7	-	-	TGTGCCAGCAGCATAACGGGTATAGGGCTCGAGCAGTACTTC	CASSITGIGLEQYF
TRBV20-1	TRBJ2-7	-	-	TGCAGTGCTAGAGACCCCTTTTCGCCCTACGAGCAGTACTTC	CSARDPFSPYEQYF
TRBV10-3	TRBJ1-1	-	few	TGTGCCATCAGTGAGTCGATTGGGGTTGGCACTGAAGCTTTCTTT	CAISESIGVGTEAFF
TRBV19	TRBJ1-1	-	-	TGTGCCAGTAGTATCCCTGGGGGGGCGCGAACTGAAGCTTTCTTT	CASSIPGGARTEAFF
TRBV10-3	TRBJ1-5	-	few	TGTGCCACTCAGGATTATAGCAATCAGCCCCAGCATTTT	CATQDYSNQPQHF
TRBV20-1	TRBJ1-4	-	once	TGCAGTGCTAGAGATCTAAGGACCTCTAATGAAAAACTGTTTTTT	CSARDLRTSNEKLFF
TRBV24-1	TRBJ2-1	-	-	TGTGCCACCAGTGACAACCTAGGACTTAATGAGCAGTTCTTC	CATSDNLGLNEQFF
TRBV3-1	TRBJ2-3	TRBD2	once	TGTGCCAGCAGCCACCCTCCGGTAGCGGGAGGGCCCGATACGCAGTATTTT	CASSHPPVAGGPDTQYF
TRBV19	TRBJ1-5	TRBD1	few	TGTGCCAGTAGTATTAAACAGGGGGCTATCAATCAGCCCCAGCATTTT	CASSIKQGAINQPQHF
TRBV5-1	TRBJ2-1	-	-	TGCGCCAGCAGCTTGGTTGTCAGGGATAACAATGAGCAGTTCTTC	CASSLVVRDNNEQFF
TRBV30	TRBJ2-7	-	few	TGTGCCTGGAGTACGGGACCGAGCTCCTACGAGCAGTACTTC	CAWSTGPSSYEQYF
TRBV5-1	TRBJ2-5	TRBD2	-	TGCGCCAGCAGCCCAACAGCGGGAGGATTAAGGGAGACCCAGTACTTC	CASSPTAGGLRETQYF
TRBV19	TRBJ2-7	-	-	TGTGCCAGTAACCTCAGACAGGCTGGAGGCTACGAGCAGTACTTC	CASNLRQAGGYEQYF
TRBV10-3	TRBJ2-1	-	once	TGTGCCATCATGCGCGGAGCGTACAATGAGCAGTTCTTC	CAIMRGAYNEQFF
TRBV28	TRBJ2-1	-	many	TGTGCCAGCCGCCGGGAGTTCCGTAGAGGTGAGCAGTTCTTC	CASRREFRRGEQFF
TRBV24-1	TRBJ2-7	TRBD2	-	TGTGCCACCAGTGCCAAGGCAGGACTAGCGGGAGAGGGCTACGAGCAGTACTTC	CATSAKAGLAGEGYEQYF
TRBV9	TRBJ2-1	TRBD2	-	TGTGCCAGCGGATTAGCGGGAGGGTCCTACAATGAGCAGTTCTTC	CASGLAGGSYNEQFF
TRBV6-5	TRBJ2-1	-	-	TGTGCCAGCAGTATGGACAGTTACAATGAGCAGTTCTTC	CASSMDSYNEQFF
TRBV20-1	TRBJ2-7	-	-	TGCAGTGCTCAGAGCCCCCTGGGTAGTATCTACGAGCAGTACTTC	CSAQSPLGSIYEQYF
TRBV7-2	TRBJ2-2	-	-	TGTGCCAGCAGCTTGAATCCGTACACCGGGGAGCTGTTTTTT	CASSLNPYTGELFF
TRBV5-1	TRBJ2-7	TRBD1	-	TGCGCCAGCAGCTTCCGCGACAGGGGGAGCTCCTACGAGCAGTACTTC	CASSFRDRGSSYEQYF
TRBV29-1	TRBJ1-5	TRBD1	many	TGCAGCGTTGCGGACAGGGGCAATCAGCCCCAGCATTTT	CSVADRGNQPQHF
TRBV2	TRBJ1-2	-	-	TGTGCCAGCAGCTCTGAAATCAACTATGGCTACACCTTC	CASSSEINYGYTF
TRBV5-1	TRBJ2-3	-	-	TGCGCCAGCAGCTTGGAAGGGGCCAGTCGATCAGATACGCAGTATTTT	CASSLEGASRSDTQYF
TRBV6-2/TRBV6-3	TRBJ2-6	-	-	TGTGCCAGCAGTTACACCGACAGTCCTACTGGGGCCAACGTCCTGACTTTC	CASSYTDSPTGANVLTF
TRBV9	TRBJ2-1	-	-	TGTGCCAGCAGCGCTCATGCAGGGAGCAACAACAATGAGCAGTTCTTC	CASSAHAGSNNNEQFF
TRBV24-1	TRBJ2-5	TRBD2	-	TGTGCCACCAGTTTAAGCGGGAGGCTGCAAGAGACCCAGTACTTC	CATSLSGRLQETQYF
TRBV5-1	TRBJ2-2	-	-	TGCGCCAGCAGCTTGGCCGGGCAGTCGAACACCGGGGAGCTGTTTTTT	CASSLAGQSNTGELFF
TRBV7-2	TRBJ2-7	TRBD2	-	TGTGCCAGCAGTCTTTCGGCGGGAGTCGGGTACGAGCAGTACTTC	CASSLSAGVGYEQYF